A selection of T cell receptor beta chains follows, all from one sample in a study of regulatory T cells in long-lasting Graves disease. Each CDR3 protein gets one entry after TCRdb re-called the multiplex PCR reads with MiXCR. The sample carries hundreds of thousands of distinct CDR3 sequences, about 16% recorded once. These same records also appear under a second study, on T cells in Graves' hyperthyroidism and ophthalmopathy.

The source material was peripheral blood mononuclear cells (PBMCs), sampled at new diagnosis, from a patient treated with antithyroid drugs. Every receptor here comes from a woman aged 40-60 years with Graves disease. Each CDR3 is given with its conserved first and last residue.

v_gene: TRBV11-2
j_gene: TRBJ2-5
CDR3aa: CASSPGLAETQYF

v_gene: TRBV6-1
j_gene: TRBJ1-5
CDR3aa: CASGRQGAINQPQHF

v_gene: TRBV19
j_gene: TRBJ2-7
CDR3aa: CASSAAGAYEQYF

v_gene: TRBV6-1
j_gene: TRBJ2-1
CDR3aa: CASDRGAGQWEQFF

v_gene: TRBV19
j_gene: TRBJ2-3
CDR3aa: CASSINGQGVGDTQYF

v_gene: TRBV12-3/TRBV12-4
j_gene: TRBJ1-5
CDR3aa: CASSSAQTGLSNQPQHF

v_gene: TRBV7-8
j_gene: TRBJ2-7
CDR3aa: CASSLGPLGDEYF

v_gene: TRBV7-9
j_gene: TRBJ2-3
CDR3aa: CASSLKRLGGITDTQYF

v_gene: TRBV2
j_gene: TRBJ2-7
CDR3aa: CASSFSFGEQYF

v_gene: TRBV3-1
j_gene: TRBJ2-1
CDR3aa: CASSQDRRYNEQFF

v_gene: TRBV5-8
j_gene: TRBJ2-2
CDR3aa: CASSHFPGQGAGELFF

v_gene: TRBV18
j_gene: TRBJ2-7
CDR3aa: CASSSLRGYDEQYF

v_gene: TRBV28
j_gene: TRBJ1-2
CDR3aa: CASRVGGGVYGYTF

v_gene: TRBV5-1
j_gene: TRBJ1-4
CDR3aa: CASSFRGFPEKLFF

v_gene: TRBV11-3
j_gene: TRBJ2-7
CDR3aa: CASTTLGPASYEQYF

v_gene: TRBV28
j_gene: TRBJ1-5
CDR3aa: CASRPGDQPQHF

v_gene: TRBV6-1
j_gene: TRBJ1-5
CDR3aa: CASSEPQGFSNQPQHF

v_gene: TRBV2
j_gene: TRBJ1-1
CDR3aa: CASNGVGTEAFF